This record covers a single T cell receptor beta chain. Its target is not known. The entry originates in a study of radiotherapy plus CTLA-4 blockade in lung cancer. As for the study in general: Disease control was achieved by around 30% of patients, and objective responses by about 17%. General study points: Subsequent to radiotherapy plus ipilimumab, tumor-derived TCR clones underwent expansion in blood.

Using immunoSEQ multiplex PCR, the repertoire was profiled, and TCRdb retains in-frame clones only, with some absent. The table has around 45,000 clones, roughly four fifths seen once. The CDR3 totals 13 residues. With V trimmed by 4 bases and J by 5 bases, 4 bases remained unmatched. Germline CDR1 SNHLY, CDR2 FYNNEI. The sample in question was peripheral blood, obtained from a patient treated with radiotherapy plus ipilimumab. The chain recombines TRBV2 with TRBJ1-1, with 7 bases matching TRBD1. The sequence was obtained from a human donor with non-small cell lung cancer who had stable disease on radiotherapy plus ipilimumab. The DNA for the CDR3 is TGTGCCAGCAGTGCCAGGGGGGATACTGAAGCTTTCTTT. Translating gives CASSARGDTEAFF.